Described below is a single TCR beta chain sequence and its context. No antigen is known for it. This sample was taken from a study of cytomegalovirus exposure and HLA in healthy donors. The donors were members of the validation cohort comprising over a hundred subjects, separate from the roughly 650-subject first cohort. Libraries were prepared by immunoSEQ multiplex PCR; TCRdb keeps only in-frame clonotypes and omits some of them. In the table there are roughly 300,000 clones, approximately 87% of which are singletons. Study results and limitations: Generally TCR sequences proved uncommon, though certain public TCRs appeared in numerous donors.

Germline-derived CDR1 and CDR2 are MNHEY and SVGAGI. Trimming cost V 5 bases and J 0 bases, with 8 bases left between them. There are 14 residues in the CDR3. The source material was PBMCs. The genes are TRBV6-5 and TRBJ1-3; no reliable D call. This clonotype was obtained from a young woman in good health and CMV-seronegative. The chain's CDR3 is CASSDIRSGNTIYF. For the CDR3, the DNA is TGTGCCAGCAGTGACATTCGCTCTGGAAACACCATATATTTT.